This T cell receptor (beta chain) emerged from a study of blood T cell repertoires in COVID-19. In the source study's methods: Amplification from reference gene primers served as the basis for estimated nucleated cell counts. Assay: immunoSEQ multiplex PCR; the TCRdb copy retains only in-frame clones and omits some. D and trimming come from the DNA, and the V and J calls and clone size come from that table. The sample carries hundreds of thousands of clones, around 86% recorded once. Participants' reported clinical history set cohort assignment. The J segment lost 7 bases and the V segment lost 0 bases, leaving 9 bases of the junction unmatched. CDR1 is SGHDT and CDR2 is YYEEEE in the germline V gene. The CDR3 length is 15 residues.

The receptor was derived from a woman aged 40 to 49 with acute COVID-19. The specimen was PBMCs or T cells enriched from blood (not recorded which). V usage is TRBV5-6 and J usage is TRBJ2-7; 8 bases are shared with TRBD1. The CDR3 sequence: CASSLAYQGAGEQYF. In DNA, the CDR3 is TGTGCCAGCAGCTTGGCCTATCAGGGGGCTGGTGAGCAGTACTTC.